This T cell receptor beta chain was recovered during a study of blood T cell repertoires in COVID-19. Study-level background: COVID-19 samples from acute and convalescent phases originated in the United States, Italy and Spain. PBMCs, B-cell-depleted T cells, or T cells provided the cDNA or gDNA that made up the material.

In the original processing: Reference gene primer amplification gave estimated nucleated cell counts. Sequencing used immunoSEQ multiplex PCR; TCRdb keeps in-frame clones, though not all of them. The DNA was the basis for D and trimming; V, J and clone size are from that table. This table has about 56,000 clones, around 90% appearing once. V lost 6 bases to trimming and J lost 9 bases; unmatched junction nucleotides: 12. CDR1 and CDR2 from the germline V gene are MDHEN and SYDVKM. The CDR3 runs 14 residues. This chain uses TRBV28 with TRBJ2-7, with 9 bases that match TRBD1. The sample consisted of peripheral blood. The receptor comes from a human donor in a cohort sampled during active COVID-19. DNA for the CDR3: TGTGCCAGCAGCATACAGGGGGCCCCTCCTGTGCAGTACTTC. Its translation is CASSIQGAPPVQYF. The variable domain in full, completed from reference TRBV28 and TRBJ2-7, reads DVKVTQSSRYLVKRTGEKVFLECVQDMDHENMFWYRQDPGLGLRLIYFSYDVKMKEKGDIPEGYSVSREKKERFSLILESASTNQTSMYLCASSIQGAPPVQYFGPGTRLTVT.